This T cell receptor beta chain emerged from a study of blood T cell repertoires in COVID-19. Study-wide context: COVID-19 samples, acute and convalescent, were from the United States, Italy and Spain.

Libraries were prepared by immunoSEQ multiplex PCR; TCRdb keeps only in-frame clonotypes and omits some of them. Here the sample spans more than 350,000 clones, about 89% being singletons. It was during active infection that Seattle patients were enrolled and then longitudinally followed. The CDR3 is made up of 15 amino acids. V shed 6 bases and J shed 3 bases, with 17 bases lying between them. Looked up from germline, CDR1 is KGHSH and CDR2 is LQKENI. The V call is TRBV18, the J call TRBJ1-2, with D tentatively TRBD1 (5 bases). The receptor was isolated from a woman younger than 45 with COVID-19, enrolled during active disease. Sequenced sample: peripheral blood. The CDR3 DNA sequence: TGTGCCAGCTCGCCGACCCAGGGAGGGGACTATGGCTACACCTTC. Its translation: CASSPTQGGDYGYTF.